The 20 T cell receptor beta chains below come from one sample, sequenced in a study of T cells in Graves' hyperthyroidism and ophthalmopathy. Using RNA transcripts as the source, TCR beta CDR3 regions were amplified. Initially, a first-round RT-PCR of the TCR CDR3 employed the HTBI primer set. TCRdb re-derived calls from the multiplex PCR reads in MiXCR, one entry per CDR3 protein. Seen here are more than 450,000 distinct CDR3 sequences, roughly 21% observed once, and the top ten hold about 45%. The sequenced sample was blood. The receptors derive from a man in his forties with Graves' ophthalmopathy.

The table lists this clonotype with many counts. V gene TRBV7-2 combines with J gene TRBJ2-3; 13 nucleotides line up with TRBD2. V shed 5 bases, J shed 4 bases, and the junction held 3 bases outside the gene matches. CDR1 is SGHTA and CDR2 is FQGNSA in the germline V gene. This CDR3 is built from 15 residues. The CDR3, as DNA: TGTGCCAGCAGCCTGGGACTAGCGGGACCAGATACGCAGTATTTT. Amino acids: CASSLGLAGPDTQYF.

The CDR3 spells CASRRYEGLDNQPQHF. The CDR3 DNA reads TGTGCCAGTAGGAGATATGAGGGGCTGGACAATCAGCCCCAGCATTTT. The rearrangement joins TRBV19 to TRBJ1-5, with D possibly being TRBD1 (5 bases). Trimming stripped 6 bases from V and 3 bases from J, with 18 bases between. The CDR3 runs to 16 residues. CDR1 and CDR2 (germline): LNHDA, SQIVND (reference sequence).

The J gene is TRBJ1-6, the V gene TRBV5-1, with TRBD1 as a possible D gene (5 bases). CDR1 SGHRS and CDR2 YFSETQ come from the germline V gene. The ends were cut back, 2 bases at V and 7 bases at J, with 10 bases in the middle. There are 14 residues in the CDR3. The CDR3, as DNA: TGCGCCAGCAGCTTACAACAGGAAAATTCACCCCTCCACTTT. Translation gives CASSLQQENSPLHF.

The gene calls are TRBV20-1 and TRBJ1-1; 8 bases match TRBD1. Germline V gene sequence: CDR1 DFQATT, CDR2 SNEGSKA (reference sequence). J gave up 0 bases and V 5 bases, and 2 bases lay outside the gene matches. The CDR3 is 13 amino acids. The CDR3 DNA is TGCAGTGCTTCGGACAGGGTGAACACTGAAGCTTTCTTT. Encoded protein: CSASDRVNTEAFF.

A few counts support this clonotype. J is TRBJ1-2 and V is TRBV6-1; TRBD1 might be the D (6 bases). Germline assignment: CDR1 MNHNS and CDR2 SASEGT. The CDR3 runs to 15 residues. Trimming stripped 11 bases from V and 1 base from J, with 20 bases between. The CDR3 region has the DNA TGTGCCTCAGGTTTGGCCCAGGGGATTAACTATGGCTACACCTTC. Its translation: CASGLAQGINYGYTF.

This clonotype came up a few times. This chain's CDR3 is CASSSPQGGGETQYF. CDR3 DNA sequence: TGTGCCAGCAGCTCCCCCCAGGGTGGAGGAGAGACCCAGTACTTC. The V and J genes are TRBV7-9 and TRBJ2-5; D is possibly TRBD1 or TRBD2 (5 bases each). V dropped 4 bases and J dropped 4 bases, with 16 bases sitting between them. The CDR3 runs to 15 residues. The germline gives CDR1 SEHNR, CDR2 FQNEAQ (reference sequence). Variable domain in full (rest from reference TRBV7-9 and TRBJ2-5): DTGVSQNPRHKITKRGQNVTFRCDPISEHNRLYWYRQTLGQGPEFLTYFQNEAQLEKSRLLSDRFSAERPKGSFSTLEIQRTEQGDSAMYLCASSSPQGGGETQYFGPGTRLLVL.

This clonotype was counted a single time. A much larger clone lies one base from this, so it may be a read error. This chain joins TRBV2 and TRBJ2-2, with D uncertain. Germline CDR1 is SNHLY and CDR2 is FYNNEI. Trimming cost V 2 bases and J 6 bases, with 7 bases left between them. This CDR3 has 13 residues. The CDR3 DNA follows: TGTGCCAGCAGTGAATTTGACGCCGGGGAGCTGTTTTTT. Amino acid sequence: CASSEFDAGELFF.

At least ten counts were recorded for this clonotype. The chain joins TRBV5-6 to TRBJ2-5, with D possibly being TRBD1 or TRBD2 (5 bases each). The V end was cut by 3 bases, the J end by 5 bases, with 17 bases between. The germline CDR1 and CDR2 sequences are SGHDT and YYEEEE. The CDR3 extends over 15 amino acids. CDR3 residues: CASSSTWDGGETQYF. The DNA for the CDR3 is TGTGCCAGCAGCTCCACGTGGGACGGCGGGGAGACCCAGTACTTC. The full variable domain, rest sourced from reference TRBV5-6 and TRBJ2-5, is DAGVTQSPTHLIKTRGQQVTLRCSPKSGHDTVSWYQQALGQGPQFIFQYYEEEERQRGNFPDRFSGHQFPNYSSELNVNALLLGDSALYLCASSSTWDGGETQYFGPGTRLLVL.

V is TRBV30 and J is TRBJ1-2, with TRBD1 matching over 9 bases. V lost 6 bases to trimming and J lost 13 bases; unmatched junction nucleotides: 12. The CDR3 runs to 12 residues. Germline CDR1 and CDR2: GTSNPN and SVGIG (reference sequence). CDR3 sequence (DNA): TGTGCCTGTGCTACCGGGACAGGGCCCTCCACCTTC. Translation gives CACATGTGPSTF.

This clonotype was seen many times. CDR3 in amino acids: CASSFVGAGQETQYF. CDR3 bases: TGTGCCAGCAGCTTTGTGGGGGCAGGGCAAGAGACCCAGTACTTC. The rearrangement joins TRBV7-2 to TRBJ2-5, with D possibly matching TRBD1 (6 bases). Per germline, CDR1 SGHTA and CDR2 FQGNSA. This CDR3 region has 15 residues. Trimming stripped 3 bases from V and 2 bases from J, with 13 bases between.

This clonotype occurred many times. The rearrangement joins TRBV3-1 to TRBJ2-7; D is unclear. Germline V lookup: CDR1 LGHDT, CDR2 YNNKEL (reference sequence). V lost 1 base and J 3 bases, leaving 4 bases between the germline ends. The CDR3 contains 12 residues. The DNA for the CDR3 is TGTGCCAGCAGCCAAGGGGGCTACGAGCAGTACTTC. Protein product: CASSQGGYEQYF.

This clonotype was seen a few times. The rearrangement links TRBV6-2 or TRBV6-3 to TRBJ1-5, with TRBD1 as a possible D gene (5 bases). In germline, CDR1 is MNHEY, CDR2 SVGEGT. V lost 3 bases and J 5 bases, leaving 14 bases between the germline ends. The length of the CDR3 is 15 residues. The CDR3 sequence: CASSYAPLGDQPQHF. Here the CDR3 DNA reads TGTGCCAGCAGTTATGCACCCCTAGGGGATCAGCCCCAGCATTTT.

This clonotype was seen more than once but under ten times. This chain links TRBV5-8 with TRBJ1-1; 8 bases line up with TRBD1. With V trimmed by 8 bases and J by 1 base, 4 bases remained unmatched. Germline CDR1 reads SGHTS; CDR2 reads YDEGEE. The CDR3 totals 13 residues. CDR3 coding DNA: TGTGCCAGTAAGGACAGGGCGAACACTGAAGCTTTCTTT. Translated, it gives CASKDRANTEAFF.

The chain recombines TRBV4-1 with TRBJ2-4; D may be TRBD2 (6 bases). V lost 1 base, J lost 5 bases, and 9 bases lay in between. The CDR3 has 14 residues. Germline CDR1 reads MGHRA; CDR2 reads YSYEKL. The DNA of the CDR3 is TGCGCCAGCAGCCAAGGTGGAGGGCAAAACATTCAGTACTTC. Protein sequence: CASSQGGGQNIQYF.

The V and J genes are TRBV20-1 and TRBJ1-1; D is perhaps TRBD1 (5 bases). V was pared by 2 bases and J by 2 bases, with 12 bases between. CDR1 and CDR2 (germline): DFQATT, SNEGSKA (reference sequence). CDR3 length: 14 residues. As DNA, the CDR3 is TGCAGTGCTAGACGACAGCAAGGTAACACTGAAGCTTTCTTT. Protein: CSARRQQGNTEAFF.

This clonotype was found many times. The junction departs from germline at one end; a sequencing error may be responsible. CDR3 loop: CASRLGGRNSYEQYF. The CDR3 DNA reads TGTGCCAGCAGGTTAGGGGGACGGAACTCCTACGAGCAGTACTTC. The J gene is TRBJ2-7, the V gene TRBV7-9, with D possibly TRBD1 on 6 matching bases. This CDR3 has 15 amino acids. The germline V gene encodes CDR1 SEHNR and CDR2 FQNEAQ (reference sequence).

The rearrangement joins TRBV7-3 to TRBJ2-3; no clear D gene. Germline CDR1 is SGHTA and CDR2 is FQGTGA. The V gene lost 6 bases and the J gene lost 2 bases, with 21 bases spanning the gap. This CDR3 has 17 residues. As DNA, the CDR3 is TGTGCCAGCAGTACCCCGGCAACCCCATCCTACACAGATACGCAGTATTTT. Its translation is CASSTPATPSYTDTQYF.

This clonotype was seen a handful of times. The V and J genes are TRBV24-1 and TRBJ2-1; D is possibly TRBD1 (5 bases). This CDR3 spans 16 amino acids. CDR1 is KGHDR and CDR2 is SFDVKD in the germline V gene. Trimming removed 3 bases from V and 4 bases from J, with 15 bases in between. The CDR3 region is CATSDTRQGSYNEQFF. The DNA for the CDR3 is TGTGCCACCAGTGATACCCGGCAGGGCTCTTACAATGAGCAGTTCTTC.

On this clonotype itself: A much bigger clone sits one base away, suggesting this may be a read error. The chain employs TRBV5-1 and TRBJ1-1, with a tentative D call TRBD1 (6 bases). In germline, CDR1 is SGHRS, CDR2 YFSETQ. This CDR3 is built from 14 residues. Trimming took 5 bases from V and 1 from J, leaving 12 bases between them. In DNA, the CDR3 is TGCGCCAGCAGAGCGCGGGGGCCGAACACTGAAGCTTTCTTT. Translation gives CASRARGPNTEAFF. The full variable domain, with the rest looked up from reference TRBV5-1 and TRBJ1-1, is KAGVTQTPRYLIKTRGQQVTLSCSPISGHRSVSWYQQTPGQGLQFLFEYFSETQRNKGNFPGRFSGRQFSNSRSEMNVSTLELGDSALYLCASRARGPNTEAFFGQGTRLTVV.

This clonotype has only a few counts. The J gene is TRBJ2-2, the V gene TRBV19, with D perhaps being TRBD1 or TRBD2 (5 bases each). Germline CDR1 reads LNHDA; CDR2 reads SQIVND (reference sequence). The CDR3 has 15 residues. V was cut by 9 bases and J by 4 bases, with 18 bases left in between. CDR3 DNA sequence: TGTGCCAGCCAACCAGGGTTCGGGGTCACCGGGGAGCTGTTTTTT. This sequence encodes CASQPGFGVTGELFF.